A selection of T cell receptor beta chains follows, all from one sample in a study of OX40 agonist ivuxolimab in advanced cancers. The data were produced by immunoSEQ multiplex PCR, yet TCRdb's version contains in-frame clones alone and is incomplete. The sample yields 75,000 to 100,000 clones, approximately 84% seen once. The source material was CD4+ or CD8+ T cells sorted from blood, sampled in a trial of the OX40 agonist ivuxolimab. The source is an adult with an advanced solid tumor such as melanoma, head and neck, liver or kidney cancer. CDR3s include the opening cysteine and the closing phenylalanine or tryptophan. A D gene is named only where the DNA matches it firmly. Only some rows state a clone size, as once, few, many or a class for expanded clones.

cdr3_length j_call d_call clone_size v_call cdr3_aa cdr3_nt
13 TRBJ2-5 . once TRBV7-3 CASSHDRQETQYF TGTGCCAGCAGCCATGACAGGCAAGAGACCCAGTACTTC
15 TRBJ1-5 . . TRBV27 CASSLLRDTNQPQHF TGTGCCAGCAGTTTGCTCCGGGACACCAATCAGCCCCAGCATTTT
18 TRBJ1-4 . once TRBV9 CASSVDPGAGQMNEKLFF TGTGCCAGCAGCGTAGACCCGGGCGCGGGGCAAATGAATGAAAAACTGTTTTTT
19 TRBJ2-5 . . TRBV18 CASSPRSGEASIRQETQYF TGTGCCAGCTCACCACGGTCGGGGGAGGCGTCGATCCGACAAGAGACCCAGTACTTC
16 TRBJ2-7 TRBD2 . TRBV11-2 CASSLGFPSGGDEQYF TGTGCCAGCAGCTTAGGGTTTCCTAGCGGGGGCGACGAGCAGTACTTC
15 TRBJ2-1 TRBD2 . TRBV7-2 CASSRDSGGFNEQFF TGTGCCAGCAGCCGAGATAGCGGGGGGTTTAATGAGCAGTTCTTC
17 TRBJ2-3 . . TRBV11-2 CASSSGVGGPYTDTQYF TGTGCCAGCAGCTCAGGAGTGGGGGGGCCTTACACAGATACGCAGTATTTT
16 TRBJ2-3 TRBD1 . TRBV6-4 CASSDSIQGGTDTQYF TGTGCCAGCAGTGACTCGATACAGGGGGGCACAGATACGCAGTATTTT
14 TRBJ2-7 . . TRBV9 CASSVEVRSYEQYF TGTGCCAGCAGCGTAGAGGTCAGGAGCTACGAGCAGTACTTC
15 TRBJ1-2 . . TRBV27 CASSLSWEFAYGYTF TGTGCCAGCAGTTTATCGTGGGAGTTCGCCTATGGCTACACCTTC
13 TRBJ1-1 . . TRBV18 CASSPPGRVEAFF TGTGCCAGCTCACCACCTGGCAGGGTTGAAGCTTTCTTT
16 TRBJ2-2 . . TRBV10-1 CASSGWESPNTGELFF TGCGCCAGCAGTGGTTGGGAATCTCCGAACACCGGGGAGCTGTTTTTT
11 TRBJ2-1 . few TRBV19 CASRGYNEQFF TGTGCCAGTAGAGGCTACAATGAGCAGTTCTTC
16 TRBJ2-7 TRBD1 few TRBV7-8 CASSSPWDRGSYEQYF TGTGCCAGCAGCTCACCATGGGACAGGGGCTCCTACGAGCAGTACTTC
17 TRBJ1-1 TRBD1 . TRBV27 CASSLHSGQGMWTEAFF TGTGCCAGCAGTTTACACTCGGGACAGGGAATGTGGACTGAAGCTTTCTTT
10 TRBJ2-7 . . TRBV7-9 CASSIYEQYF TGTGCCAGCAGCATCTACGAGCAGTACTTC
14 TRBJ2-7 TRBD2 . TRBV6-5 CASMSGSWSYEQYF TGTGCCAGCATGAGCGGGAGTTGGTCCTACGAGCAGTACTTC
15 TRBJ2-7 . . TRBV4-2 CASSQDKGSPYEQYF TGTGCCAGCAGCCAAGATAAGGGGAGCCCCTACGAGCAGTACTTC
15 TRBJ2-2 TRBD2 . TRBV19 CASSKLAGHTGELFF TGTGCCAGTAGTAAACTAGCGGGCCACACCGGGGAGCTGTTTTTT
13 TRBJ2-7 TRBD1 . TRBV7-9 CASSLGQGNEQYF TGTGCCAGCAGCTTGGGACAGGGTAACGAGCAGTACTTC
10 TRBJ1-1 . . TRBV30 CAFNDDEAFF TGTGCCTTCAACGACGATGAAGCTTTCTTT
15 TRBJ2-1 TRBD2 . TRBV7-2 CASSSLAGLSNEQFF TGTGCCAGCAGCTCTCTAGCGGGGCTTAGCAATGAGCAGTTCTTC
14 TRBJ1-3 TRBD1 . TRBV19 CASSGQGAGNTIYF TGTGCCAGCTCCGGACAGGGGGCTGGAAACACCATATATTTT
12 TRBJ1-2 . . TRBV7-9 CASSFPEGGYTF TGTGCCAGCAGCTTCCCCGAAGGAGGCTACACCTTC
15 TRBJ2-7 TRBD1 . TRBV15 CATSRDIWTGGEQYF TGTGCCACCAGCAGAGATATCTGGACAGGGGGCGAGCAGTACTTC
16 TRBJ2-7 TRBD2 . TRBV11-3 CASSLGGLAGSYEQYF TGTGCCAGCAGCTTAGGGGGACTAGCGGGATCCTACGAGCAGTACTTC
13 TRBJ2-1 . . TRBV5-4 CASSTGPDNEQFF TGTGCCAGCAGCACGGGCCCGGACAATGAGCAGTTCTTC
17 TRBJ2-1 . . TRBV27 CASSSTPTLGSYNEQFF TGTGCCAGCAGTTCAACCCCGACTTTGGGCTCCTACAATGAGCAGTTCTTC